Here is one T cell receptor beta chain with its context. Its antigen remains unknown. Germline V gene lookup returns CDR1 SGHDT and CDR2 YYEEEE. V was cut by 2 bases and J by 2 bases, with 8 bases left in between. CDR3 length: 14 amino acids. It was patients with CD8+CD57+ cell expansion by flow cytometry who were chosen for sequencing. No therapy was given to patients before blood sampling. These data belong to a study of CD8+CD57+ T cells in acquired aplastic anemia. As for the study in general: CD4+ and CD8+ cells, once sorted, gave DNA averaging roughly 3 ug. Study findings and constraints: Almost 30 shared CD8+ CDR3s appeared highly expressed within patients' immunodominant clones. Significant differences in CD8+ Simpson's diversity were not observed between patients and controls.

TCR beta VDJ and CDR3 profiles were obtained from a genomic DNA template. TCRdb reprocessed the reads via MiXCR and lists one record per CDR3 protein. The sample records 170,000 or so distinct CDR3 sequences, 50% to 65% being singletons. This receptor was obtained from a human donor with aplastic anemia. What was sequenced was sorted CD4+, CD8+, or CD8+CD57+ T cells (not recorded which) from PBMCs. This chain uses TRBV5-6 with TRBJ1-5; a weak D match, TRBD1 (5 bases). The CDR3: CASSFRAGNQPQHF. In DNA form, the CDR3 reads TGTGCCAGCAGCTTCAGGGCGGGCAATCAGCCCCAGCATTTT. The whole variable domain, filled in from reference TRBV5-6 and TRBJ1-5, reads DAGVTQSPTHLIKTRGQQVTLRCSPKSGHDTVSWYQQALGQGPQFIFQYYEEEERQRGNFPDRFSGHQFPNYSSELNVNALLLGDSALYLCASSFRAGNQPQHFGDGTRLSIL.